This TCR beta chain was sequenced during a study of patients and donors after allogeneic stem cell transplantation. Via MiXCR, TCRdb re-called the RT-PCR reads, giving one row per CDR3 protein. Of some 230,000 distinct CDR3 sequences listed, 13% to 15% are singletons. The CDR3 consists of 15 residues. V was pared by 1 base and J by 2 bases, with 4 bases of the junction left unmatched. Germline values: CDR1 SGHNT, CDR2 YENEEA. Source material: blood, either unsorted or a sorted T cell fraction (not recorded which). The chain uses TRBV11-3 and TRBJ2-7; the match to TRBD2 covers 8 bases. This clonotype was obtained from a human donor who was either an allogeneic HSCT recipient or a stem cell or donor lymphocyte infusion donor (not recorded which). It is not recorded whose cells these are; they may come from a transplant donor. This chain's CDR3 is CASSLASGRPYEQYF. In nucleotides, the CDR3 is TGTGCCAGCAGCTTAGCCAGCGGGAGACCCTACGAGCAGTACTTC.